One and the same sample provided the 6 T cell receptor beta chains below, sequenced in a study of OX40 agonist ivuxolimab in advanced cancers. Libraries came from the immunoSEQ multiplex PCR assay. TCRdb holds this immuneACCESS table with in-frame rearrangements only. Some clones are missing; in checked studies, unresolved V genes explain under half, and the rest has no known cause. Counted in this sample were about 83,000 clones; under 90% of them appeared once. Around 1.5% of the sample belongs to the ten largest clones. The sequencing used CD4+ or CD8+ T cells sorted from blood, collected in a trial of the OX40 agonist ivuxolimab. These receptors originate from an adult with an advanced solid tumor such as melanoma, head and neck, liver or kidney cancer.

This rearrangement joins TRBV7-9 to TRBJ2-1, with TRBD2 matching 9 bases. CDR1 and CDR2 (germline): SEHNR, FQNEAQ (reference sequence). This CDR3 is built from 16 residues. Trimming at V came to 1 base and at J to 1 base, leaving 2 bases not matched to a gene. CDR3 amino acids: CASSLVAGGSYNEQFF. The CDR3 coding sequence is TGTGCCAGCAGCTTAGTGGCGGGGGGGTCCTACAATGAGCAGTTCTTC.

This clone has just one count. This chain connects TRBV4-1 to TRBJ2-1; D assignment may be TRBD1 or TRBD2 (5 bases each). The length of the CDR3 is 15 residues. Germline CDR1 is MGHRA and CDR2 is YSYEKL. Trimming left V 3 bases short and J 7 bases short, with 16 bases between. Here the CDR3 DNA reads TGCGCCAGCAGCCACTCCGGGACCTCTGCTAATGAGCAGTTCTTC. Protein sequence: CASSHSGTSANEQFF.

This sequence joins TRBV5-1 and TRBJ2-5; D is unclear. This CDR3 has 14 residues. The ends were cut back, 0 bases at V and 2 bases at J, with 8 bases in the middle. CDR1 is SGHRS, CDR2 YFSETQ, per germline. The CDR3 region has the DNA TGCGCCAGCAGCTTGGTAGGGTGGCAAGAGACCCAGTACTTC. This translates into CASSLVGWQETQYF. The full variable domain, in which reference TRBV5-1 and TRBJ2-5 provide the parts outside the CDR3, is KAGVTQTPRYLIKTRGQQVTLSCSPISGHRSVSWYQQTPGQGLQFLFEYFSETQRNKGNFPGRFSGRQFSNSRSEMNVSTLELGDSALYLCASSLVGWQETQYFGPGTRLLVL.

The rearrangement links TRBV9 to TRBJ1-3; D gene unclear. This CDR3 has 18 residues. The ends were cut back, 0 bases at V and 1 base at J, with 17 bases in the middle. Germline-derived CDR1 and CDR2 are SGDLS and YYNGEE. CDR3 bases: TGTGCCAGCAGCGTAGGAGGCAGAACCAGCTATTCTGGAAACACCATATATTTT. It is translated as CASSVGGRTSYSGNTIYF.

The chain combines TRBV21-1 with TRBJ2-2; the DNA was not compared with TRBD2, the D call given in the table. TRBV21-1 is a pseudogene locus. This CDR3 has 22 residues. The CDR3: CASTVPRVFCLTQAANTGELFF. In DNA, the CDR3 is TGTGCCAGCACCGTTCCGAGGGTATTTTGTTTGACTCAGGCGGCCAACACCGGGGAGCTGTTTTTT.

The chain uses TRBV4-3 and TRBJ2-3; D unclear. This CDR3 has 16 residues. The germline V and J ends were trimmed by 0 bases and 2 bases, with 12 bases remaining between them. Per germline, CDR1 LGHNA and CDR2 YSLEER. CDR3 residues: CASSQDGTVPTDTQYF. Written as DNA, the CDR3 is TGCGCCAGCAGCCAAGATGGTACCGTTCCCACAGATACGCAGTATTTT.